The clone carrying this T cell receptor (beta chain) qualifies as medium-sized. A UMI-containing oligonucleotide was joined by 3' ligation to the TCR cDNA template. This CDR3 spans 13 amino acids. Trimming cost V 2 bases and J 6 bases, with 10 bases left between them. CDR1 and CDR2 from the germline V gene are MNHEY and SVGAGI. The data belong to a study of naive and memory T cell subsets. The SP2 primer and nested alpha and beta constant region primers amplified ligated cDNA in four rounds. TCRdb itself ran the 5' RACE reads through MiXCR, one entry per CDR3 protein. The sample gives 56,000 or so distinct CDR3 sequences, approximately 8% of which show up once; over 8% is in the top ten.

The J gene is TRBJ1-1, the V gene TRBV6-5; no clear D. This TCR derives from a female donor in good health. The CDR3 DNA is TGTGCCAGCAGTTACACGCGAGGCGCTGAAGCTTTCTTT. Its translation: CASSYTRGAEAFF.